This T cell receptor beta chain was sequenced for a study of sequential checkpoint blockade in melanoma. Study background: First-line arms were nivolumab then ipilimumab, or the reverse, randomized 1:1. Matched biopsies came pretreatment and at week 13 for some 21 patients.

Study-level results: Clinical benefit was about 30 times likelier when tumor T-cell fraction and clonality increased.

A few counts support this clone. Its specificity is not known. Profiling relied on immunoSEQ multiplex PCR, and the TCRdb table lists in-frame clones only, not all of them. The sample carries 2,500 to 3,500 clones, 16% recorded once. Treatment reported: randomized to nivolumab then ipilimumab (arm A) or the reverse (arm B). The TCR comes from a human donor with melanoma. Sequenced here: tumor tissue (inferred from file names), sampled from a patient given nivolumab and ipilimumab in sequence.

This CDR3 is CASSLIVEKLFF. CDR3 DNA: TGTGCCAGCAGTCTTATTGTTGAAAAACTGTTTTTT. V is TRBV28 and J is TRBJ1-4; D not certain. The ends were cut back, 5 bases at V and 7 bases at J, with 8 bases in the middle. Germline-derived CDR1 and CDR2 are MDHEN and SYDVKM. The CDR3 contains 12 residues.